Below, 28 T cell receptor beta chains from the same sample are listed, as sequenced in a study of cytomegalovirus exposure and HLA in healthy donors. Researchers ran the PCR with 60 Vbeta and 13 Jbeta primers. Sequencing was performed with immunoSEQ multiplex PCR; in TCRdb, only in-frame clones are kept and a portion is missing. The sample lists 85,000 to 100,000 clones; 65% to 80% were seen once. The sample comprised PBMCs. Receptors originate from a human donor in good health.

The rearrangement uses TRBV29-1 and TRBJ2-2, with D possibly being TRBD1 (6 bases). Germline CDR1 SQVTM, CDR2 ANQGSEA. V was pared by 7 bases and J by 2 bases, with 14 bases between. This CDR3 is built from 14 residues. CDR3 in DNA: TGCAGCGGGCTTTCCGGGACAAACACCGGGGAGCTGTTTTTT. It specifies CSGLSGTNTGELFF.

The chain is built from TRBV4-2 and TRBJ2-3; TRBD2 matches at 8 bases. Germline CDR1 is LGHNA and CDR2 is YNFKEQ. J was trimmed by 3 bases and V by 0 bases; bases with no gene match: 14. The CDR3 is 19 amino acids. The CDR3 DNA follows: TGTGCCAGCAGCCAAGAAGGGGCAGCGGGGGCCGGCGTTACAGATACGCAGTATTTT. It codes for CASSQEGAAGAGVTDTQYF.

This rearrangement joins TRBV6-5 to TRBJ1-2; TRBD1 matches 8 bases. Trimming cost V 5 bases and J 8 bases; bases outside gene matches: 10. Germline V gene data show CDR1 as MNHEY and CDR2 as SVGAGI. This CDR3 is 14 amino acids long. CDR3 sequence reads: CASSQRQGFWGYTF. The CDR3 nucleotides are TGTGCCAGCAGTCAAAGACAGGGGTTTTGGGGCTACACCTTC.

V and J are TRBV5-4 and TRBJ1-4, with 8 bases lining up with TRBD1. The CDR3 is 16 residues long. Trimming cost V 1 base and J 7 bases; bases outside gene matches: 9. Germline assignment: CDR1 SGHNT and CDR2 YYREEE (reference sequence). The CDR3 sequence: CASSLFPGTGGEKLFF. CDR3 DNA: TGTGCCAGCAGCTTGTTCCCCGGGACAGGAGGTGAAAAACTGTTTTTT.

The rearrangement links TRBV4-1 to TRBJ1-3; no firm D call. The CDR3 loop spans 18 amino acids. V was trimmed by 0 bases and J by 4 bases, leaving 19 bases between them. Germline CDR1 reads MGHRA; CDR2 reads YSYEKL. The CDR3 region has the DNA TGCGCCAGCAGCCAAGATACCGCAGGCGGACTACTCGGAAACACCATATATTTT. Translated, it gives CASSQDTAGGLLGNTIYF.

The V and J genes are TRBV5-4 and TRBJ2-3; 16 nucleotides match TRBD2. The CDR3 contains 18 residues. Trimming removed 4 bases from V and 5 bases from J; junction bases left unmatched: 10. Germline loops: CDR1 SGHNT, CDR2 YYREEE (reference sequence). The CDR3 nucleotides are TGTGCCAGCAGCCCTTCCGGGACTAGCGGGAGGGGCGGAGATACGCAGTATTTT. Protein: CASSPSGTSGRGGDTQYF.

The chain combines TRBV5-4 with TRBJ2-1, with 8 bases fitting TRBD2. Germline-derived CDR1 and CDR2 are SGHNT and YYREEE (reference sequence). This CDR3 contains 14 residues. V was clipped by 1 base and J by 10 bases; unmatched bases: 7. This CDR3 is CASSLRRGVGEQFF. Written as DNA, the CDR3 is TGTGCCAGCAGCTTGCGGCGGGGGGTGGGGGAGCAGTTCTTC.

V gene TRBV27 combines with J gene TRBJ2-7; no definite D call. V lost 0 bases to trimming and J lost 3 bases, with 3 bases between them. Germline-derived CDR1 and CDR2 are MNHEY and SMNVEV (reference sequence). The CDR3 is made up of 12 amino acids. The CDR3 region has the DNA TGTGCCAGCAGTTTATCCCTCTACGAGCAGTACTTC. This sequence encodes CASSLSLYEQYF.

The rearrangement joins TRBV9 to TRBJ1-4; weak D call: TRBD1 (6 bases). There are 15 residues in the CDR3. The germline CDR1 and CDR2 sequences are SGDLS and YYNGEE. The V gene lost 3 bases and the J gene lost 5 bases, with 14 bases spanning the gap. CDR3 bases: TGTGCCAGCAGCGCGATGTTGGGACAAAATGAAAAACTGTTTTTT. Protein sequence: CASSAMLGQNEKLFF.

The chain recombines TRBV11-2 with TRBJ2-6; perhaps TRBD1 as D (5 bases). The germline V and J ends were trimmed by 2 bases and 2 bases, with 7 bases remaining between them. Germline loops: CDR1 SGHAT, CDR2 FQNNGV. The CDR3 spans 15 residues. CDR3 region: CASSLQGTGANVLTF. In DNA, the CDR3 is TGTGCCAGCAGCTTACAGGGCACTGGGGCCAACGTCCTGACTTTC.

This clone was seen a single time. The chain uses TRBV10-3 and TRBJ1-3, with 9 bases identical to TRBD1. The CDR3 consists of 16 residues. After removal of 2 bases from V and 2 bases from J, the junction contained 4 bases not matched to a gene. The germline CDR1 and CDR2 sequences are ENHRY and SYGVKD. The CDR3 sequence is CAISEPGTGTGNTIYF. For the CDR3, the DNA is TGTGCCATCAGTGAGCCAGGGACAGGGACTGGAAACACCATATATTTT.

The J gene is TRBJ2-1, the V gene TRBV7-3; 11 positions agree with TRBD2. The CDR3 runs 20 residues. Germline V gives CDR1 SGHTA, CDR2 FQGTGA. The ends lost 4 bases at V and 1 base at J; junction bases unmatched: 15. As DNA, the CDR3 is TGTGCCAGCAGCTCGGTAATAGCGGGGGGGAACCTTCCTTCCTACAATGAGCAGTTCTTC. Translation: CASSSVIAGGNLPSYNEQFF.

The chain has TRBV9 and TRBJ2-5, with D unresolved. Trimming shortened V by 0 bases and J by 5 bases, and 11 bases separated the two germline ends. CDR1 SGDLS and CDR2 YYNGEE come from the germline V gene. The CDR3 runs 14 residues. The CDR3 sequence is CASSVVSGPETQYF. The CDR3 bases are TGTGCCAGCAGCGTAGTAAGTGGGCCGGAGACCCAGTACTTC.

V gene TRBV5-1 combines with J gene TRBJ2-3, with 7 nucleotides matching TRBD2. The V gene end was trimmed by 1 base and the J gene end by 6 bases; junction bases not matched to a gene: 5. CDR1 and CDR2 (germline): SGHRS, YFSETQ. The length of the CDR3 is 14 residues. The CDR3 here is CASSLRSGGDTQYF. For the CDR3, the DNA is TGCGCCAGCAGCTTGCGGTCCGGGGGGGATACGCAGTATTTT.

The count of this clone is one. The chain recombines TRBV19 with TRBJ1-1; 10 bases match TRBD1. J lost 5 bases, V lost 5 bases, and 8 bases had no gene match. The CDR3 totals 15 residues. Germline V gene sequence: CDR1 LNHDA, CDR2 SQIVND (reference sequence). Here the CDR3 reads CASSSTGGGRTEAFF. For the CDR3, the DNA is TGTGCCAGTAGTTCGACAGGGGGCGGAAGAACTGAAGCTTTCTTT.

V is TRBV6-5 and J is TRBJ2-2, with a weak D call TRBD1 (6 bases). The CDR3 spans 14 residues. Per the germline V gene, CDR1 is MNHEY and CDR2 is SVGAGI. V lost 6 bases and J 1 base, leaving 9 bases between the germline ends. The CDR3 region has the DNA TGTGCCAGCAGGGAGACAGGGAACACCGGGGAGCTGTTTTTT. Translating gives CASRETGNTGELFF.

This chain links TRBV5-4 with TRBJ2-1, with TRBD2 as a possible D gene (6 bases). V was pared by 0 bases and J by 3 bases, with 10 bases between. This CDR3 contains 15 residues. From germline, CDR1 is SGHNT and CDR2 YYREEE (reference sequence). CDR3 in DNA: TGTGCCAGCAGCTTGGGTGGCGGGGACTACAATGAGCAGTTCTTC. Translation: CASSLGGGDYNEQFF.

The chain employs TRBV5-4 and TRBJ2-1; D is uncertain. The V end was cut by 4 bases, the J end by 5 bases, with 13 bases between. The CDR3 loop spans 14 amino acids. Germline values: CDR1 SGHNT, CDR2 YYREEE (reference sequence). CDR3 in amino acids: CASSAATGDNEQFF. The CDR3 DNA reads as TGTGCCAGCAGCGCGGCGACTGGCGACAATGAGCAGTTCTTC.

J is TRBJ1-6 and V is TRBV5-4, with 8 bases that match TRBD1. The V segment lost 5 bases and the J segment 15 bases; nucleotides outside the gene matches: 10. The germline V gene encodes CDR1 SGHNT and CDR2 YYREEE (reference sequence). The CDR3 totals 13 residues. CDR3 loop: CASRKTGEDCLHF. CDR3 nucleotide sequence: TGTGCCAGCAGAAAGACAGGGGAGGATTGCCTCCACTTT.

CDR3 protein: CASSESGERGAFF. In DNA, the CDR3 is TGCGCCAGCAGTGAGTCAGGGGAAAGAGGCGCTTTCTTT. The rearrangement uses TRBV10-1 and TRBJ1-1; D is perhaps TRBD1 (5 bases). The CDR3 totals 13 residues. The V end was cut by 0 bases, the J end by 11 bases, with 13 bases between. CDR1 is WNHNN, CDR2 SYGVQD, per germline (reference sequence).

A few counts support this clone. This chain uses TRBV9 with TRBJ1-1, with 8 bases that match TRBD1. Germline V gene lookup returns CDR1 SGDLS and CDR2 YYNGEE. The J segment lost 5 bases and the V segment lost 4 bases, leaving 16 bases of the junction unmatched. The CDR3 contains 17 residues. The CDR3 coding sequence is TGTGCCAGCAGCACAAGTGGCAGGGGGCGCCTGGGTACTGAAGCTTTCTTT. It encodes CASSTSGRGRLGTEAFF.

J is TRBJ2-7 and V is TRBV7-2; D perhaps matches TRBD2 (5 bases). In germline, CDR1 is SGHTA, CDR2 FQGNSA. Trimming took off 5 bases at V and 2 bases at J, with 13 bases between the two ends. The CDR3 has 14 amino acids. The CDR3 loop is CASSPDGLPYEQYF. The CDR3 nucleotides are TGTGCCAGCAGCCCGGACGGACTTCCCTACGAGCAGTACTTC. The full variable domain, rest sourced from reference TRBV7-2 and TRBJ2-7, is GAGVSQSPSNKVTEKGKDVELRCDPISGHTALYWYRQSLGQGLEFLIYFQGNSAPDKSGLPSDRFSAERTGGSVSTLTIQRTQQEDSAVYLCASSPDGLPYEQYFGPGTRLTVT.

The CDR3 nucleotides are TGTGCCAGCAGCAAAGTGAGGGGGACAGGGGGCACGAGAGAGCAGTACTTC. Protein sequence: CASSKVRGTGGTREQYF. The chain employs TRBV7-8 and TRBJ2-7; 12 bases line up with TRBD1. V trimming: 5 bases; J trimming: 7 bases; junction bases outside the gene matches: 15. Germline V gives CDR1 SGHVS, CDR2 FQNEAQ. There are 17 residues in the CDR3. The whole variable domain, remainder taken from reference TRBV7-8 and TRBJ2-7, is GAGVSQSPRYKVAKRGQDVALRCDPISGHVSLFWYQQALGQGPEFLTYFQNEAQLDKSGLPSDRFFAERPEGSVSTLKIQRTQQEDSAVYLCASSKVRGTGGTREQYFGPGTRLTVT.

The chain couples TRBV6-1 to TRBJ2-5; TRBD1 matches at 8 bases. The J call may be in error: the DNA end matches TRBJ2-7 better. The length of the CDR3 is 15 residues. Looked up from germline, CDR1 is MNHNS and CDR2 is SASEGT. CDR3 protein: CASSLTGQGSYEQYF. In DNA, the CDR3 is TGTGCCAGCAGTTTAACAGGACAGGGATCCTACGAGCAGTACTTC.

The gene calls are TRBV15 and TRBJ2-6; TRBD1 matches at 11 bases. The CDR3 runs 18 residues. CDR1 and CDR2 (germline): LNHNV, YYDKDF (reference sequence). With V trimmed by 1 base and J by 4 bases, 6 bases remained unmatched. The CDR3 nucleotides are TGTGCCACCAGCAGAGGAGGACAGGGGGCTTCGGGGGCCAACGTCCTGACTTTC. Its translation: CATSRGGQGASGANVLTF.

The chain joins TRBV6-6 to TRBJ1-2; D may be TRBD1 (6 bases). The V gene's germline CDR1 is MNHNY and CDR2 SVGAGI (reference sequence). V lost 6 bases to trimming and J lost 3 bases, with 8 bases between them. This CDR3 has 12 amino acids. The CDR3 is CASRKGDYGYTF. CDR3 sequence (DNA): TGTGCCAGCAGAAAGGGGGACTATGGCTACACCTTC.

This chain connects TRBV27 to TRBJ1-1; 8 nucleotides match TRBD1. The J segment lost 5 bases and the V segment lost 2 bases, leaving 4 bases of the junction unmatched. The CDR3 length is 14 residues. Germline loops: CDR1 MNHEY, CDR2 SMNVEV (reference sequence). Written as DNA, the CDR3 is TGTGCCAGCAGTTTAGGCAGGGGGCTGACTGAAGCTTTCTTT. It yields the protein CASSLGRGLTEAFF.

The rearrangement joins TRBV30 to TRBJ2-5; D remains ambiguous. Germline loops: CDR1 GTSNPN, CDR2 SVGIG (reference sequence). This CDR3 has 12 residues. Trimming cost V 5 bases and J 3 bases, with 10 bases left between them. CDR3 in amino acids: CAWGDTKETQYF. For the CDR3, the DNA is TGTGCCTGGGGTGACACAAAAGAGACCCAGTACTTC.